The next 23 T cell receptor beta chains were all read from a single sample in a study of beta chain features in type 1 diabetes. The investigators reverse transcribed all of the isolated RNA, so they sequenced expressed TCRB transcripts. Produced via immunoSEQ multiplex PCR; TCRdb's table is partial and in-frame only. Among 35,000 to 50,000 clones listed, roughly 50% were seen once. The sequenced sample was stem cell memory CD4+ T cells from blood. These receptor sequences come from a woman aged 30 to 39 in good health.

The chain employs TRBV28 and TRBJ2-7; a weak D match, TRBD1 (5 bases). The CDR3 runs 12 residues. In germline, CDR1 is MDHEN, CDR2 SYDVKM. V gave up 3 bases and J gave up 12 bases, with 15 bases separating them. CDR3 region: CASSLGQTKPYF. CDR3 in DNA: TGTGCCAGCAGTTTGGGGCAGACAAAACCGTACTTC. Drawing the rest from reference TRBV28 and TRBJ2-7, the complete variable domain is DVKVTQSSRYLVKRTGEKVFLECVQDMDHENMFWYRQDPGLGLRLIYFSYDVKMKEKGDIPEGYSVSREKKERFSLILESASTNQTSMYLCASSLGQTKPYFGPGTRLTVT.

The rearrangement uses TRBV25-1 and TRBJ2-3; possibly TRBD2 for D (5 bases). V lost 1 base to trimming and J lost 6 bases, with 11 bases between them. Germline CDR1 MGHDK, CDR2 SYGVNS. The CDR3 runs to 14 residues. The CDR3 reads CASSESGIGDTQYF. CDR3 in DNA: TGTGCCAGCAGTGAATCGGGGATTGGGGATACGCAGTATTTT.

The chain is built from TRBV28 and TRBJ1-5; TRBD1 aligns across 7 bases. The germline gives CDR1 MDHEN, CDR2 SYDVKM. The CDR3 runs 14 residues. Trimming at V came to 4 bases and at J to 2 bases, leaving 2 bases not matched to a gene. CDR3: CASSYRGGNQPQHF. The DNA of the CDR3 is TGTGCCAGCAGTTACAGGGGTGGCAATCAGCCCCAGCATTTT.

This chain joins TRBV5-6 and TRBJ2-1; D possibly corresponds to TRBD2 (6 bases). Trimming removed 3 bases at V and 6 bases at J, with 10 bases between. The length of the CDR3 is 13 residues. Germline V gene data show CDR1 as SGHDT and CDR2 as YYEEEE. The CDR3 DNA is TGTGCCAGCAGCTACGGGAGACCCAATGAGCAGTTCTTC. Its translation is CASSYGRPNEQFF.

This clone showed up just a few times. The CDR3 region is CASSQTGSGANVLTF. In nucleotides, the CDR3 is TGTGCCAGCAGCCAGACAGGGTCTGGGGCCAACGTCCTGACTTTC. The V gene is TRBV7-2, the J gene TRBJ2-6, with 7 bases lining up with TRBD1. Trimming took 5 bases from V and 1 from J; bases not matched to a gene: 2. CDR1 is SGHTA, CDR2 FQGNSA, per germline. This CDR3 is built from 15 residues.

The chain links TRBV27 to TRBJ2-7, with TRBD2 matching over 9 bases. The CDR3 has 15 residues. Per the germline V gene, CDR1 is MNHEY and CDR2 is SMNVEV (reference sequence). With V trimmed by 2 bases and J by 3 bases, 5 bases remained unmatched. The CDR3 here is CASSLQSGRIYEQYF. The CDR3 coding sequence is TGTGCCAGCAGTTTACAAAGCGGGAGGATCTACGAGCAGTACTTC.

This clone has more than one count but fewer than ten. This chain uses TRBV28 with TRBJ2-7; weak D call: TRBD1 (5 bases). CDR1 MDHEN and CDR2 SYDVKM come from the germline V gene. Trimming removed 3 bases at V and 4 bases at J, with 13 bases between. The CDR3 is 14 amino acids. For the CDR3, the DNA is TGTGCCAGCAGTTTGATAGGGGAAACTTACGAGCAGTACTTC. Protein product: CASSLIGETYEQYF.

The V call is TRBV9, the J call TRBJ1-3, with a possible D match to TRBD1 (6 bases). Deletions cut 4 bases from V and 4 bases from J, with 18 bases between. Per the germline V gene, CDR1 is SGDLS and CDR2 is YYNGEE. The CDR3 covers 16 residues. The CDR3 spells CASSPDRGARGNTIYF. CDR3 coding DNA: TGTGCCAGCAGCCCGGACCGGGGGGCGAGAGGAAACACCATATATTTT.

This clone has more than one count but fewer than ten. V and J are TRBV5-3 and TRBJ2-1, with TRBD1 as a possible D gene (5 bases). TRBV5-3 falls under the ORF class, with uncertain function. There are 11 residues in the CDR3. V was cut by 4 bases and J by 15 bases, with 14 bases left in between. CDR3 region: CARSPGPRAFF. In DNA, the CDR3 is TGTGCCAGAAGCCCAGGGCCCCGGGCGTTCTTC.

The rearrangement uses TRBV19 and TRBJ1-5; D may be TRBD1 (6 bases). In germline, CDR1 is LNHDA, CDR2 SQIVND (reference sequence). The CDR3 runs to 16 residues. The germline V and J ends were trimmed by 5 bases and 0 bases, with 14 bases remaining between them. The CDR3 is CASSSWDTNSNQPQHF. CDR3 coding DNA: TGTGCCAGTAGTTCATGGGACACCAATAGCAATCAGCCCCAGCATTTT.

The chain recombines TRBV27 with TRBJ2-3; D is possibly TRBD1 (6 bases). CDR3 length: 15 amino acids. Trimming removed 2 bases at V and 1 base at J, with 10 bases between. From germline, CDR1 is MNHEY and CDR2 SMNVEV (reference sequence). This CDR3 is CASSLGDTRTDTQYF. The CDR3, as DNA: TGTGCCAGCAGTTTAGGGGACACACGCACAGATACGCAGTATTTT.

There are a few counts of this clone. V usage is TRBV28 and J usage is TRBJ2-7; 8 nucleotides match TRBD2. This CDR3 region has 15 residues. With V trimmed by 7 bases and J by 0 bases, 8 bases remained unmatched. Germline CDR1 reads MDHEN; CDR2 reads SYDVKM. The CDR3 here is CASTLTSGTSYEQYF. CDR3 nucleotide sequence: TGTGCCAGCACACTCACTAGCGGCACCTCCTACGAGCAGTACTTC.

This clone is a singleton in its sample. V and J are TRBV7-2 and TRBJ1-1; D gene uncertain. Germline V lookup: CDR1 SGHTA, CDR2 FQGNSA. The CDR3 spans 12 residues. Trimming cost V 5 bases and J 2 bases, with 6 bases left between them. CDR3 nucleotides: TGTGCCAGCAGCCCCCAAAACACTGAAGCTTTCTTT. Its translation is CASSPQNTEAFF.

The chain couples TRBV5-1 to TRBJ1-2; 12 nucleotides line up with TRBD1. Germline V CDR1 and CDR2: SGHRS, YFSETQ. The CDR3 sequence is 16 residues long. V lost 4 bases and J lost 3; bases outside the gene matches: 7. In DNA, the CDR3 is TGCGCCAGCAGCGGGACCGGGACAGGGGGCGACTATGGCTACACCTTC. Translated: CASSGTGTGGDYGYTF. Variable domain in full (rest from reference TRBV5-1 and TRBJ1-2): KAGVTQTPRYLIKTRGQQVTLSCSPISGHRSVSWYQQTPGQGLQFLFEYFSETQRNKGNFPGRFSGRQFSNSRSEMNVSTLELGDSALYLCASSGTGTGGDYGYTFGSGTRLTVV.

The V call is TRBV6-5, the J call TRBJ2-7; 10 bases agree with TRBD1. This CDR3 is 15 amino acids long. Germline CDR1 and CDR2: MNHEY and SVGAGI. With 6 bases clipped from V and 6 bases from J, the junction kept 11 bases outside the gene matches. The CDR3 sequence is CASRPPGQGFREQYF. DNA of the CDR3: TGTGCCAGCAGGCCGCCGGGACAGGGGTTTCGCGAGCAGTACTTC.

The chain has TRBV4-2 and TRBJ2-7, with TRBD2 matching over 8 bases. The CDR3 loop spans 14 amino acids. The trim removed 5 bases at V and 7 bases at J, leaving 10 bases unmatched. Germline V gives CDR1 LGHNA, CDR2 YNFKEQ. The CDR3 DNA follows: TGTGCCAGCAGCTTTGACGGGAGGGGAGATGAGCAGTACTTC. Protein: CASSFDGRGDEQYF.

This clone was counted between two and nine times. V gene TRBV27 combines with J gene TRBJ1-4; D ambiguous. The ends were cut back, 0 bases at V and 7 bases at J, with 15 bases in the middle. This CDR3 contains 16 residues. Germline V gives CDR1 MNHEY, CDR2 SMNVEV (reference sequence). CDR3 in amino acids: CASSLSVRVPVEKLFF. CDR3 sequence (DNA): TGTGCCAGCAGTTTATCGGTCCGGGTACCAGTTGAAAAACTGTTTTTT.

This clone was counted once. The chain has TRBV5-1 and TRBJ2-7, with 9 positions matching TRBD2. The germline gives CDR1 SGHRS, CDR2 YFSETQ. This CDR3 comprises 16 residues. Germline trimming cut 4 bases from V and 7 bases from J; bases unmatched to any gene: 15. The CDR3 nucleotides are TGCGCCAGCAGCCCTCGGGCGGGAGGGCAAAGAGGGGAGCAGTACTTC. It specifies CASSPRAGGQRGEQYF. Filled out from reference TRBV5-1 and TRBJ2-7, the complete variable domain reads KAGVTQTPRYLIKTRGQQVTLSCSPISGHRSVSWYQQTPGQGLQFLFEYFSETQRNKGNFPGRFSGRQFSNSRSEMNVSTLELGDSALYLCASSPRAGGQRGEQYFGPGTRLTVT.

This clone was detected only a few times. The chain couples TRBV6-5 to TRBJ2-7; D is ambiguous. From germline, CDR1 is MNHEY and CDR2 SVGAGI. The V end was cut by 0 bases, the J end by 4 bases, with 13 bases between. The CDR3 is 15 amino acids. CDR3 in amino acids: CASSYSPRNEYEQYF. CDR3 bases: TGTGCCAGCAGTTACTCGCCTAGGAACGAATACGAGCAGTACTTC.

The V gene is TRBV5-6, the J gene TRBJ2-7; 12 nucleotides align to TRBD1. CDR1 SGHDT and CDR2 YYEEEE come from the germline V gene. V lost 4 bases and J lost 12; bases outside the gene matches: 11. The CDR3 has 14 amino acids. Here the CDR3 DNA reads TGTGCCAGCAGCAGGACCGGGACAGGGGGCTATCGGTACTTC. Protein product: CASSRTGTGGYRYF. Based on the CDR3 plus reference TRBV5-6 and TRBJ2-7, the full variable domain is DAGVTQSPTHLIKTRGQQVTLRCSPKSGHDTVSWYQQALGQGPQFIFQYYEEEERQRGNFPDRFSGHQFPNYSSELNVNALLLGDSALYLCASSRTGTGGYRYFGPGTRLTVT.

V usage is TRBV12-5 and J usage is TRBJ2-1; D perhaps matches TRBD2 (6 bases). The CDR3 is 15 residues long. CDR1 is LGHNT and CDR2 is FRNRAP in the germline V gene. V was shortened by 6 bases and J by 6 bases, with 18 bases between the two germline ends. CDR3 nucleotide sequence: TGTGCTAGTGGGCGACCGGGACTCTCTTCCAATGAGCAGTTCTTC. Protein: CASGRPGLSSNEQFF.

This clone was seen a few times. This rearrangement joins TRBV7-3 to TRBJ1-1, with D hard to call. Germline loops: CDR1 SGHTA, CDR2 FQGTGA. CDR3 length: 14 residues. Trimming took off 5 bases at V and 1 base at J, with 11 bases between the two ends. CDR3 region: CASSRGGGNTEAFF. DNA for the CDR3: TGTGCCAGCAGCCGGGGAGGAGGGAACACTGAAGCTTTCTTT.

This chain uses TRBV2 with TRBJ1-1; no reliable D call. The V gene lost 6 bases and the J gene lost 0 bases, with 8 bases spanning the gap. CDR3 size: 13 residues. CDR1 SNHLY and CDR2 FYNNEI come from the germline V gene. The DNA of the CDR3 is TGTGCCAGCAGGGGCAGCATGAACACTGAAGCTTTCTTT. This encodes CASRGSMNTEAFF.